This T cell receptor (beta chain) emerged from a study of T cells in Graves' hyperthyroidism and ophthalmopathy. Study background: Peripheral blood was acquired at first diagnosis, ahead of any therapy whatsoever. Study results and caveats: Blood also held most thyroid clonotypes expanded beyond 0.001.

Amplified regions were TCR beta CDR3 sequences from RNA transcripts. Researchers ran a first-round RT-PCR on the TCR CDR3 using the HTBI primer set. TCRdb redid the calling of the multiplex PCR reads with MiXCR, one entry per CDR3 protein. The sample holds roughly 630,000 distinct CDR3 sequences; 15% to 18% are singletons and the top ten take roughly 6.6%. This CDR3 spans 14 amino acids. Losses at the gene ends were 7 bases for V and 6 bases for J; bases not matched to a gene: 2. From germline, CDR1 is SNHLY and CDR2 FYNNEI. This clonotype was found many times. Its antigen is unidentified. The TCR originated in a woman under 40 with Graves' hyperthyroidism. This chain uses TRBV2 with TRBJ2-1; 14 positions match TRBD2. The specimen sequenced was blood. The CDR3 reads CASKGLAGVNEQFF. The CDR3, as DNA: TGTGCCAGCAAGGGACTAGCGGGAGTCAATGAGCAGTTCTTC.